The rows below give T cell receptor beta chains drawn from one sample of a study of blood T cell repertoires in COVID-19. The data were produced by immunoSEQ multiplex PCR, yet TCRdb's version contains in-frame clones alone and is incomplete. The table shows a few hundred thousand clones, with 85% occurring only once. Sequenced: peripheral blood. Receptors were obtained from a young woman with acute or convalescent COVID-19. The CDR3 runs from the conserved cysteine through the conserved F or W. The order of the fields is V gene, clone size, CDR3 protein. Only part of the rows carry a size: once, few, many, or a class if the clone is expanded.

V gene: TRBV9
clone size: -
CDR3 protein: CASSPMTSGSGLKTQYF

V gene: TRBV5-1
clone size: -
CDR3 protein: CASSLEGRTSSNQPQHF

V gene: TRBV5-5
clone size: few
CDR3 protein: CASSDDRGLFYGYTF

V gene: TRBV15
clone size: -
CDR3 protein: CATSPAVAGRGSPLHF

V gene: TRBV4-1
clone size: few
CDR3 protein: CASRRRGQEIEKLFF

V gene: TRBV2
clone size: -
CDR3 protein: CASSGQGATGYTF

V gene: TRBV18
clone size: -
CDR3 protein: CASSQTRGSGNTIYF

V gene: TRBV29-1
clone size: -
CDR3 protein: CSASAPGLGAEQYF

V gene: TRBV27
clone size: -
CDR3 protein: CASSTTGSGETQYF

V gene: TRBV6-5
clone size: -
CDR3 protein: CATEVREGREKLFF

V gene: TRBV28
clone size: -
CDR3 protein: CASSLWPGQNTGELFF

V gene: TRBV19
clone size: -
CDR3 protein: CASSPTGTGTYEQYF

V gene: TRBV9
clone size: -
CDR3 protein: CASSEAMFRGYGNTIYF

V gene: TRBV7-8
clone size: -
CDR3 protein: CASSLGLPSRTYEQYF

V gene: TRBV6-6
clone size: few
CDR3 protein: CASILLGGGKLFF

V gene: TRBV5-1
clone size: -
CDR3 protein: CASSLGADSPLHF

V gene: TRBV5-1
clone size: -
CDR3 protein: CASSLEASGVSYEQYF

V gene: TRBV9
clone size: -
CDR3 protein: CASSVSGGALGTEAFF

V gene: TRBV5-8
clone size: -
CDR3 protein: CASSFRQGPNKPQHF

V gene: TRBV30
clone size: -
CDR3 protein: CARLQGVTAFF

V gene: TRBV24-1
clone size: -
CDR3 protein: CATSDLLPGSPWTGELFF

V gene: TRBV2
clone size: -
CDR3 protein: CASSRDTEAFF

V gene: TRBV13
clone size: -
CDR3 protein: CASSFQGNTEAFF

V gene: TRBV19
clone size: -
CDR3 protein: CASSMELREDIQYF

V gene: TRBV11-2
clone size: -
CDR3 protein: CASTPGASGSFTDTQYF

V gene: TRBV5-4
clone size: -
CDR3 protein: CASRAGTEYEQYF